Given below is one T cell receptor (beta chain) in context. Its antigen remains unidentified. Germline CDR1 LNHDA, CDR2 SQIVND (reference sequence). V gave up 9 bases and J gave up 3 bases, with 11 bases separating them. CDR3 length equals 12 residues. The sample originates from a study of cytomegalovirus exposure and HLA in healthy donors. General study results and limits: Later analysis identified 16,951 TCR beta sequences associated with HLA alleles, using a false discovery rate threshold of 0.05.

Primers for the PCR totalled 60 Vbeta and 13 Jbeta. Sequenced by immunoSEQ multiplex PCR; TCRdb stores in-frame clones only, minus some. The sample has fewer than 250,000 clones; about 84% are singletons. Sequenced material: PBMCs. The chain employs TRBV19 and TRBJ1-2; TRBD1 might be the D (5 bases). The TCR originated in a human donor in good health. The chain's CDR3 is CASQGRDYGYTF. In DNA form, the CDR3 reads TGTGCCAGCCAGGGCAGGGACTATGGCTACACCTTC.